The TCR beta chain described here comes from a study of early T cells in non-severe SARS-CoV-2 infection (dated by TCRdb to about 2021). In the study overall: Because TCR sequencing relied on bulk RNA taken from unsorted whole blood, pairing of alpha and beta chains was not possible.

A case-control design nested within a healthcare worker cohort in London, UK, was used, with weekly nasopharyngeal swab PCR tests and blood sampling performed. Healthcare workers were enrolled in the week of the UK lockdown, from 23 to 31 March 2020, and were followed every week for up to roughly 16 weeks. What the work shows at the level of the full study, not this receptor alone: VDJdb matching was skewed toward anti-spike CD8 responses, so virus-specific expansions were likely underestimated and private and CD4 specificities were missed.

The library was built by means of 5' RACE. Instrument used: NextSeq 500. In the TCR library protocol, unique molecular identifiers were attached to individual cDNA molecules to correct for PCR bias and sequencing error. Sequencing covered both TCR alpha and beta chains, and within each sample the abundances of alpha and beta sequences were tightly co-correlated. Concerning the study's data processing: V gene, J gene and CDR3 annotation of TCR sequences was performed with Decombinator V4. TCRs were defined as expanded if a significant change between any two time points was detected under a Poisson model with p below 0.0001. TCR abundances were normalised to the total number of TCRs sequenced in each sample and reported as counts per million. MAIT TCRs were defined by TRAV1-2 paired with TRAJ12, TRAJ20 or TRAJ33, and iNKT TCRs by TRAV10 paired with TRAJ18. VDJdb, accessed on 1 November 2021, was searched for TCRs annotated for CMV, EBV and SARS-CoV-2, and TCRs annotated for more than one antigen were excluded. Through fastp at Q25 and MiXCR, TCRdb rebuilt clones from the public reads, retaining in-frame beta chains. Entries are consolidated by CDR3 protein sequence, retaining the most common genes and DNA. These V and J calls are TCRdb output, not the study's own analysis. Across this sample there are approximately 69,000 distinct CDR3 sequences, with 9% to 15% seen only once. Of the sample, around 4% is held by the ten largest clones.

CDR1 and CDR2 are read off the germline V gene as MRHNA and SNTAGT. The germline ends are 2 bases apart after V is trimmed by 2 bases and J by 1 base. Including cysteine and phenylalanine, the CDR3 has 13 amino acids. The only DNA kept is the CDR3, 39 bases in frame from the first base. Ten or more counts support this clonotype. It has no known antigen specificity. Base qualities are not recorded, but no much larger clone differs from it by a single base. This clonotype was obtained from an adult who was a healthcare worker with PCR-confirmed SARS-CoV-2 infection or an uninfected control (not recorded which). This sequence uses TRBV6-4 and TRBJ2-2; the D gene assignment is ambiguous. Sequences were obtained from whole blood. The DNA reads as follows: TGTGCCAGCAGTGACAAGAACACCGGGGAGCTGTTTTTT. Its protein product is CASSDKNTGELFF.